Reported below is one T cell receptor beta chain. The antigen is not known. CDR3 size: 13 residues. With 8 bases removed from V and 9 bases from J, the gap between germline ends came to 17 bases. TCRdb fed the 5' RACE reads into MiXCR, producing one record per CDR3 protein. Counted here are 200,000 to 300,000 distinct CDR3 sequences, approximately 12% occurring once; the ten biggest clones make up 0.4% to 0.65%. The data derive from a study of T cells after yellow fever vaccination. Study details: Libraries from low-cell-number fractions were prepared with the SMART-Seq v4 Ultra Low Input RNA kit.

Whole-study findings and limits: Boosting was followed by the reappearance of most primary-vaccination clones (approximately 95% CD4, about 88% CD8). A secondary response was less intense yet reached its peak sooner, at day 5 versus 15.

The receptor's source is a man aged 25 to 40 who received the YFV17D yellow fever vaccine. Sequences were derived from CD4+ T cells sorted from PBMCs, sampled 45 days after the yellow fever booster vaccination. The V gene is TRBV12-3 or TRBV12-4, the J gene TRBJ2-4; maybe TRBD1 (6 bases). The CDR3 spells CASGGEQGSIQYF. DNA for the CDR3: TGTGCCAGCGGTGGGGAACAGGGAAGCATTCAGTACTTC.